The rows below give T cell receptor beta chains drawn from one sample of a study of low-dose radiotherapy and immunotherapy resistance in tumors. TCRdb reprocessed the reads with MiXCR, giving one entry per CDR3 protein. The sample gives approximately 90,000 distinct CDR3 sequences, over 15% of which show up once; less than 3.5% is in the top ten. The sequenced sample was PBMCs, obtained before treatment. The receptors derive from a male donor with prostate cancer. Each CDR3 is given with its conserved first and last residue. D genes are given only for firm matches.

v_call d_call cdr3_aa
TRBV19 NA CASRRGAPNTDTQYF
TRBV5-1 NA CASSLQTTNEKLFFF
TRBV4-3 NA CASSPSDGAYGYTF
TRBV12-3/TRBV12-4 NA CASSVGASTDTQYF
TRBV6-8 TRBD1 CASSDSGGCHQPQHF
TRBV11-2 TRBD2 CASSSLTSGVKYF
TRBV7-6 TRBD2 CASEGAGEETQYF
TRBV7-9 NA CASSFGGERGNTIYF
TRBV7-2 NA CASGADTQYF
TRBV6-2/TRBV6-3 NA CASSWLGNEAFF
TRBV6-2/TRBV6-3 NA CASSSRSFNEQFF
TRBV6-1 TRBD1 CASSYWDSHMNTEAFF
TRBV19 NA CASSINSRGRGNQPQHF
TRBV18 TRBD2 CASSLHASTSGGGETQYF
TRBV5-6 NA CASSIASYEQYF
TRBV21-1 NA CASSILSRGSEQYF
TRBV3-1 TRBD1 CASSPRGQGSDEQYF
TRBV19 TRBD1 CASKGDRDTDTQYF
TRBV19 NA CASSIGDVPGYTF
TRBV2 NA CASEGVGETQYF
TRBV5-5 TRBD1 CASSFRGIGVGAFF
TRBV19 NA CASSVQGSDTQYF
TRBV5-1 NA CASSLASSGVYNEQFF
TRBV10-3 NA CAISAVGPNIQYF
TRBV7-8 TRBD1 CASSPYRGPREKLFF
TRBV27 NA CASSSSRPLEKDIQYF
TRBV5-4 TRBD2 CASSRTSGMQETQYF
TRBV2 NA CASSEVSSTDTQYF
TRBV5-8 NA CASQETRRLFVRISGNTIYF
TRBV18 TRBD1 CASSPPGNRGASPLHF
TRBV5-4 NA CASSHGAVYEQYF
TRBV18 NA CASSPEGTFTDTQYF
TRBV30 NA CAWRQNWVEQFF
TRBV29-1 NA CSVSSLGVNTEAFF
TRBV7-2 TRBD2 CASSREAGGRTQYF
TRBV7-2 NA CASSLARRPHTEAFF
TRBV5-1 NA CASSLGVGISTDTQYF
TRBV7-9 NA CASSSDWGQGHTDTQYF
TRBV7-8 NA CASSFLEVTDTQYF
TRBV28 NA CASSLTPRRADEQYF
TRBV20-1 NA CSARVVETQYF
TRBV7-2 TRBD2 CASSPSGGAWETQYF
TRBV6-8 NA CASGGTPDTQYF
TRBV12-3/TRBV12-4 TRBD1 CASSLGQGSKSSYNEQFF
TRBV29-1 NA CSVDQGGYTF
TRBV12-3/TRBV12-4 NA CASRLRVWGGYTF
TRBV6-1 TRBD1 CANSRGDTQYF
TRBV14 NA CASSQSGNTIYF
TRBV7-3 NA CASSLSGGIAYEQYF
TRBV9 NA CASSRGTPGLGETQYF
TRBV2 NA CASSLTGREQYF
TRBV30 TRBD2 CAWSQGILAGGSRSADTQYF
TRBV5-1 NA CASWTGTANSYEQYF